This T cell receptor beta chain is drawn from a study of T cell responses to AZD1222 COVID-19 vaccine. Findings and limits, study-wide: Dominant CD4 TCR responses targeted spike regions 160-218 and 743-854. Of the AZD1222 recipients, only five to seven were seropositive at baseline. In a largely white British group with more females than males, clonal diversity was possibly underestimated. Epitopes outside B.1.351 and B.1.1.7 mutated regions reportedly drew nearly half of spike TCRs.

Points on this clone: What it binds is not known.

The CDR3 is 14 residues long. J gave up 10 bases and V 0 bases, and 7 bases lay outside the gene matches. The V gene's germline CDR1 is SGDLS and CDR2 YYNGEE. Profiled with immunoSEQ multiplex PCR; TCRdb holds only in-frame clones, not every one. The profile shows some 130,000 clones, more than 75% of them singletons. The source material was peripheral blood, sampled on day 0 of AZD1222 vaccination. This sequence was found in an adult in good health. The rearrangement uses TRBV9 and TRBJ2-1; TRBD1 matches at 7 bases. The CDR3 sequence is CASSVGQGFWEQFF. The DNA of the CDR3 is TGTGCCAGCAGCGTAGGACAGGGATTCTGGGAGCAGTTCTTC.